This T cell receptor (beta chain) was identified in a study of CD8+ T cells in alopecia areata. General observations from the study: Under tofacitinib, fewer expanded CD8+ clones appeared among the top 100 scalp clones. Mouse data revealed clearer TCR sharing than patient data did, a gap possibly tied to HLA.

Treatment of the sample: oral pan-JAK inhibitor, 5-10 mg twice daily. Remarks on this clone: As yet, its antigen is unknown.

RNA was isolated and reverse transcribed to cDNA, the sequencing template. Sequencing used immunoSEQ multiplex PCR; TCRdb keeps in-frame clones, though not all of them. The table shows about 140,000 clones, with around 82% occurring only once. Germline V gives CDR1 MNHNY, CDR2 SVGAGI (reference sequence). The V gene lost 6 bases and the J gene lost 12 bases, with 18 bases spanning the gap. The CDR3 contains 13 residues. This receptor was identified in a human donor with alopecia areata. The material was CD8+ T cells sorted from blood, obtained at week 4, from a patient treated with tofacitinib. The chain uses TRBV6-6 and TRBJ2-1, with a weak D call TRBD2 (6 bases). The CDR3, as DNA: TGTGCCAGCAGCAGCGCCCAATACGGGGGGCAGTTCTTC. Protein: CASSSAQYGGQFF.